A single sample is the source of the 3 T cell receptor beta chains below, sequenced in a study of neurological immune-mediated disorders. TCRdb re-derived calls from the 5' RACE reads in MiXCR, one entry per CDR3 protein. The sample holds about 40,000 distinct CDR3 sequences; around 2.5% are singletons and the top ten take less than 2.5%. Sequences were obtained from PBMCs. These TCRs come from a man aged 45-60 years with multiple sclerosis.

This clonotype has at least ten counts. The rearrangement joins TRBV4-1 to TRBJ2-5, with 8 bases fitting TRBD1. Trimming cost V 1 base and J 4 bases; bases outside gene matches: 5. Germline lookup yields CDR1 MGHRA and CDR2 YSYEKL. This CDR3 has 15 amino acids. The DNA of the CDR3 is TGCGCCAGCAGCCAAGCTCTACAGGGGGGAGAGACCCAGTACTTC. This codes for CASSQALQGGETQYF.

This clonotype was detected many times. V and J are TRBV4-2 and TRBJ2-1, with TRBD2 as a possible D gene (6 bases). The CDR3 sequence is 15 residues long. The ends were cut back, 3 bases at V and 4 bases at J, with 13 bases in the middle. Germline V gene lookup returns CDR1 LGHNA and CDR2 YNFKEQ. The CDR3 here is CASSQGRGLYNEQFF. CDR3 DNA: TGTGCCAGCAGCCAGGGGCGGGGCCTTTACAATGAGCAGTTCTTC.

This clonotype has ten or more counts. V usage is TRBV5-1 and J usage is TRBJ2-1; TRBD1 or TRBD2 may be the D gene (6 bases each). Germline V gives CDR1 SGHRS, CDR2 YFSETQ. V lost 0 bases to trimming and J lost 9 bases, with 10 bases between them. This CDR3 is built from 13 residues. In nucleotides, the CDR3 is TGCGCCAGCAGCTTGGGCTCGGGGGCTGAGCAGTTCTTC. Translated: CASSLGSGAEQFF.